This T cell receptor beta chain is from a study of long-term antiretroviral therapy in people with HIV. CDR3 length: 15 amino acids. Germline V gene lookup returns CDR1 KGHSH and CDR2 LQKENI. Trimming stripped 2 bases from V and 4 bases from J, with 13 bases between. Notes on this clone: Its target is not known.

Findings of the study overall: Even long-term ART left TRB diversity below transplant donor controls, despite gains.

Before they underwent DNA extraction, samples held about 1-11 million cryopreserved PBMC. Version v3.0 of the immunoSEQ assay was performed at survey level. Sequencing was performed with immunoSEQ multiplex PCR; in TCRdb, only in-frame clones are kept and a portion is missing. The data show around 13,000 clones, roughly nine tenths seen once. The source material was unsorted PBMCs, sampled 2.1 years after starting antiretroviral therapy. V gene TRBV18 combines with J gene TRBJ2-3; D is undetermined. This clonotype was sampled from a woman aged 40-49 years with HIV. DNA of the CDR3: TGTGCCAGCTCACCATTATTTCTAGGGTCAGATACGCAGTATTTT. This codes for CASSPLFLGSDTQYF.